This TCR beta chain stems from a study of type 1 regulatory T cells. Study-level information: This in vitro CD4 product, T-allo10, is enriched for Tr1 cells and alloantigen-specific.

TCRdb independently ran MiXCR on the reads; one entry per CDR3 protein. The data hold approximately 97,000 distinct CDR3 sequences, with 25% to 40% observed a single time. The germline V and J ends were trimmed by 2 bases and 6 bases, with 5 bases remaining between them. Germline values: CDR1 SGHTA, CDR2 FQGNSA. The CDR3 loop spans 12 amino acids. The chain recombines TRBV7-2 with TRBJ1-5; a weak D match, TRBD1 (5 bases). The sample taken for sequencing was CD4+ T cells, either the whole sample or a sorted fraction (not recorded which). The receptor was derived from a human donor in good health. Here the CDR3 reads CASSLQGQPQHF. The CDR3 coding sequence is TGTGCCAGCAGCTTACAGGGTCAGCCCCAGCATTTT.